This T cell receptor beta chain was profiled in a study of CD8 T cell repertoires and HIV-1 epitope variants. At the level of the study: T cells were stimulated with Twenty-five Gag and Nef peptides separately. Epitopes were three Gag families plus Nef HW9 and YT9. Separate from the cultures, 1M uncultured T cells served as baseline. Findings and caveats of the study: Nef KF9 drew roughly five clonotypes and HW9 one, without TAALDMSHF responses.

As to this clone: Its antigen is undetermined.

Data came from immunoSEQ multiplex PCR; TCRdb stores just in-frame clones and leaves some out. The table lists some 2,500 clones, more than 60% of them singletons. Trimming removed 6 bases from V and 3 bases from J; junction bases left unmatched: 8. This CDR3 contains 16 residues. From germline, CDR1 is MGHDK and CDR2 SYGVNS. This clonotype originated in a male donor with HIV. The chain combines TRBV25-1 with TRBJ2-1, with 10 positions matching TRBD2. Sequencing was done on a sample of cultured CD8+ T cells derived from PBMCs. CDR3 DNA: TGTGCCAGCAGCAGTCGATCTAGCGGGAGCTACAATGAGCAGTTCTTC. Translation: CASSSRSSGSYNEQFF.